Included here is one TCR beta chain sequence, with context. Its cognate antigen has yet to be identified. The record has no base qualities; no much larger clone is one base away. The sample originates from a study of OX40 agonist ivuxolimab in advanced cancers. With regard to the full study: The costimulatory receptor OX40 (CD134) was targeted by ivuxolimab, a fully human IgG2 agonistic monoclonal antibody. Partial responses occurred in three dose-escalation patients, of whom one had hepatocellular carcinoma and two had cutaneous melanoma. The dose-escalation cohort was approximately 83% male with a mean age of about 54 years, ranging from about 20 to 80. Patients were allowed to have had prior anti-PD-1, anti-PD-L1 or anti-CTLA-4 therapy, and around 41% of the dose-escalation patients had previously received checkpoint inhibitors. The point of sequencing TCRbeta in the periphery was to test whether ivuxolimab changed TCR sequence diversity and drove clonal T-cell expansion. Intravenous ivuxolimab was administered to patients every 2 weeks at six dose levels: 0.01, 0.1, 0.3, 1.5, 3 and 10 mg/kg. Of the roughly 54 dose-escalation patients, hepatocellular carcinoma was present in approximately 20, melanoma in about 15, renal cell carcinoma in 9 and head and neck cancer in 9. The paper reports the monotherapy dose-escalation portion (N of about 50 patients) of the phase I ivuxolimab trial.

Study-wide conclusions, independent of this receptor: Partial responders in the 0.1-3.0 mg/kg groups had among the lowest normalized peripheral clonal expansion, especially among CD8+ T cells. On average, CD8+ T cells showed more expanded clones than CD4+ T cells after ivuxolimab. Clonal expansion of both CD4+ and CD8+ blood T cells was observed from baseline to week 6 at doses 0.1 to 3.0 mg/kg. Which antigens the clonally expanded peripheral T cells were specific for was not determined. Low levels of normalized T-cell clonal expansion were also shown by some nonresponding patients.

From cysteine to phenylalanine, the CDR3 is 14 amino acids long. Only the CDR3 DNA is retained, 42 bases long and in frame from the first base. CDR1 MGHRA and CDR2 YSYEKL are derived from the germline V gene. The junction carries 5 bases between V and J, which are trimmed by 0 bases and 2 bases respectively. To sequence the TCRbeta CDR3 region, genomic DNA was isolated from the sorted cells. TCRbeta CDR3 regions were sequenced using the immunoSEQ Assay. The table comes from immuneACCESS by way of TCRdb, which keeps in-frame sequences with V and J called. Part of the clones is missing from these tables; in studies checked, under half for an unresolved V gene and the rest for unknown reasons. This sample is represented by about 45,000 clones; about nine tenths of them were singletons. Under 30% of the sample comes from the top ten. The trial excluded patients who had a history of autoimmune disease or who were on systemic immunosuppression. In every dose cohort, peripheral blood was drawn for TCR sequencing at baseline, cycle 4 day 1, and cycle 7 day 1. The samples were taken from a phase I, first-in-human, multicenter, open-label dose-escalation trial of ivuxolimab. Adults with locally advanced or metastatic melanoma, renal cell carcinoma, hepatocellular carcinoma or head and neck squamous cell carcinoma were enrolled in the trial. Before TCR sequencing, CD4+ and CD8+ T cells were separately sorted from peripheral blood.

This clonotype was obtained from an adult with an advanced solid tumor such as melanoma, head and neck, liver or kidney cancer. The V gene is TRBV4-1 and the J gene is TRBJ1-3, with the D gene not confidently named. This material consisted of CD4+ or CD8+ T cells sorted from blood, taken in a trial of the OX40 agonist ivuxolimab. The CDR3 here reads CASSQEAAGNTIYF. The nucleotide sequence is given as TGCGCCAGCAGCCAAGAGGCAGCTGGAAACACCATATATTTT.